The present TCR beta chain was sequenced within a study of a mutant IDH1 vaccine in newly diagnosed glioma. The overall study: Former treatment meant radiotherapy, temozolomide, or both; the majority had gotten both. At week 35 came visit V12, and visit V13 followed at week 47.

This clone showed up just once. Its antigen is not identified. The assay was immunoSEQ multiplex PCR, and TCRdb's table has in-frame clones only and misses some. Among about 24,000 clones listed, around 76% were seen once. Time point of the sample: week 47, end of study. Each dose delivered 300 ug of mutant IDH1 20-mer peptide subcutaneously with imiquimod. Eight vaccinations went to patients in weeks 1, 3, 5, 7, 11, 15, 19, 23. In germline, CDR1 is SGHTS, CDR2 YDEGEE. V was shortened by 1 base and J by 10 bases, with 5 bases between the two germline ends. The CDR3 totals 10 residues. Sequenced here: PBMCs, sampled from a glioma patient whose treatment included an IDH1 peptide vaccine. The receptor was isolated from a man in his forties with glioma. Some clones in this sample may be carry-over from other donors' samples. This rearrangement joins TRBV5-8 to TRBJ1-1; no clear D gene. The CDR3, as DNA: TGTGCCAGCAGCTTGAGTGGAGCTTTCTTT. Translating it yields CASSLSGAFF.